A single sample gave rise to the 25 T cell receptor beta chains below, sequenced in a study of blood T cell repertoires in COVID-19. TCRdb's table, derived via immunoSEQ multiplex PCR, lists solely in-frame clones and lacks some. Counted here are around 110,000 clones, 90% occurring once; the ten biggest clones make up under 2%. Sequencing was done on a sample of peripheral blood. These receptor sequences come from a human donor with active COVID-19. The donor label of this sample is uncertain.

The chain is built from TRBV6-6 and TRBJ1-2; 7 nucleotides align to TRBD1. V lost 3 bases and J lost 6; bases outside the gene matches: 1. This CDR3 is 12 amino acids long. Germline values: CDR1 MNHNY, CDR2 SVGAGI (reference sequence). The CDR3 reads CASSYGTDGYTF. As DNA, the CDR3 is TGTGCCAGCAGTTATGGGACAGATGGCTACACCTTC.

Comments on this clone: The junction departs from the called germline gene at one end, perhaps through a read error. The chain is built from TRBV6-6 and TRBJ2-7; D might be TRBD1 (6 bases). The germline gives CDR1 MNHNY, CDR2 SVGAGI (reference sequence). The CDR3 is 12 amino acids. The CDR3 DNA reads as TGTGCCAGCAGTTACGCACAGGGAGACGTGGACTTC. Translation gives CASSYAQGDVDF.

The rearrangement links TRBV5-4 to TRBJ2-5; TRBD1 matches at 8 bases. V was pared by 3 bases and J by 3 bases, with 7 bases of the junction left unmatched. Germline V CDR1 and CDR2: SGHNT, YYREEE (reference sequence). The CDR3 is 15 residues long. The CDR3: CASSSTGGREETQYF. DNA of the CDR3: TGTGCCAGCAGCTCTACAGGGGGACGCGAAGAGACCCAGTACTTC. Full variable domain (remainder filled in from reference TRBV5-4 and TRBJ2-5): ETGVTQSPTHLIKTRGQQVTLRCSSQSGHNTVSWYQQALGQGPQFIFQYYREEENGRGNFPPRFSGLQFPNYSSELNVNALELDDSALYLCASSSTGGREETQYFGPGTRLLVL.

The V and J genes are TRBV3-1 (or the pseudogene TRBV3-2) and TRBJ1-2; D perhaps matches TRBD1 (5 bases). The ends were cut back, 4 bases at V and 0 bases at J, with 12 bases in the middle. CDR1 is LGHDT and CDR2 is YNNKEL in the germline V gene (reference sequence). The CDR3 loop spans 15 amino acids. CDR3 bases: TGTGCCAGCAGCCGAGGAGGGACCTCTAACTATGGCTACACCTTC. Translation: CASSRGGTSNYGYTF.

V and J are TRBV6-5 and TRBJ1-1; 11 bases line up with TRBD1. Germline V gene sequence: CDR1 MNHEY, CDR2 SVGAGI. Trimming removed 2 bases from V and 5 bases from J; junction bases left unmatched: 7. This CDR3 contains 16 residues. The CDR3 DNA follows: TGTGCCAGCAGTTACGGGACAGGGGGAGGAGAAACTGAAGCTTTCTTT. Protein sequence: CASSYGTGGGETEAFF.

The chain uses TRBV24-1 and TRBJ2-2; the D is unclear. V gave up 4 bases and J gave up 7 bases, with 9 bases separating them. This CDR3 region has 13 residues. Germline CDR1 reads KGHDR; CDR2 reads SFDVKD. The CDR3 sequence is CATSDPRFGELFF. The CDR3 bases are TGTGCCACCAGTGACCCCCGTTTCGGGGAGCTGTTTTTT.

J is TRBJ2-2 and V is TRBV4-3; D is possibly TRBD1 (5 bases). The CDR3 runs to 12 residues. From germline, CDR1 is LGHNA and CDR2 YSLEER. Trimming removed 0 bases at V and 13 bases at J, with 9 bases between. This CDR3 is CASSQDRAGLFF. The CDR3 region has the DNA TGCGCCAGCAGCCAAGACAGGGCTGGGCTGTTTTTT.

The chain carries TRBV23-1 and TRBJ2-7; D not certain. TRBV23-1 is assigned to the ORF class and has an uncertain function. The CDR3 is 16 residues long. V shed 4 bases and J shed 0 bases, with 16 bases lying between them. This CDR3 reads CASSRIEVVSSYEQYF. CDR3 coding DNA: TGCGCCAGCAGTCGAATTGAGGTAGTGAGCTCCTACGAGCAGTACTTC.

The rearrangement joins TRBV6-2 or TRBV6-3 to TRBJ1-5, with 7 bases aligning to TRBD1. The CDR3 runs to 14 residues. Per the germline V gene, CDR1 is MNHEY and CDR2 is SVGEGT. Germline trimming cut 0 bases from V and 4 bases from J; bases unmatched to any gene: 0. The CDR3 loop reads CASSYSQGNQPQHF. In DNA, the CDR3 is TGTGCCAGCAGTTACTCACAGGGGAATCAGCCCCAGCATTTT.

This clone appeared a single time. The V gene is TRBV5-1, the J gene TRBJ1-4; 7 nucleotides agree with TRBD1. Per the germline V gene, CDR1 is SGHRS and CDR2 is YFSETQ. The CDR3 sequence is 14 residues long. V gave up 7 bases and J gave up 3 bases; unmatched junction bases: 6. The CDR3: CASGPGQPNEKLFF. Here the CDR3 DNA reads TGCGCCAGCGGTCCGGGACAGCCTAATGAAAAACTGTTTTTT.

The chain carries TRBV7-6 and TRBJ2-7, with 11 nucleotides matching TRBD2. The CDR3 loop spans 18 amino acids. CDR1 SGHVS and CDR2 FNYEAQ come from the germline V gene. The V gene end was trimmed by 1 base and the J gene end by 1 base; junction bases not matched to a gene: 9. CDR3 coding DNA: TGTGCCAGCAGCTTAGACGCGCTAGCGGGGGGCCGGTCCTACGAGCAGTACTTC. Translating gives CASSLDALAGGRSYEQYF. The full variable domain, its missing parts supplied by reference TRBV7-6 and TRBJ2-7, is GAGVSQSPRYKVTKRGQDVALRCDPISGHVSLYWYRQALGQGPEFLTYFNYEAQQDKSGLPNDRFSAERPEGSISTLTIQRTEQRDSAMYRCASSLDALAGGRSYEQYFGPGTRLTVT.

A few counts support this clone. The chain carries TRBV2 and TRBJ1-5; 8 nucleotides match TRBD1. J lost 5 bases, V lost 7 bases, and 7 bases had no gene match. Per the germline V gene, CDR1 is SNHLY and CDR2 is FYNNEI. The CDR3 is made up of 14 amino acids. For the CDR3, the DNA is TGTGCCAGCACCGCAGGGGGCCGGGATCAGCCCCAGCATTTT. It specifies CASTAGGRDQPQHF.

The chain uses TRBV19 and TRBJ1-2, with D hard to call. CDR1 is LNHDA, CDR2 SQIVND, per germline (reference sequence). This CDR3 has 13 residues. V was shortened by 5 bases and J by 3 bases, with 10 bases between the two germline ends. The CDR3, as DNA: TGTGCCAGTAGTTCACTCGGAGACTATGGCTACACCTTC. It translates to CASSSLGDYGYTF.

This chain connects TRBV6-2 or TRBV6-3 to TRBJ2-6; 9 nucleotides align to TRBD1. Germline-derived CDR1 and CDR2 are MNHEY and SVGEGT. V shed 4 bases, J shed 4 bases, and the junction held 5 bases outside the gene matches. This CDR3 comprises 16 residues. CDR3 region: CASSLTGGGGANVLTF. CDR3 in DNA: TGTGCCAGCAGTTTAACAGGGGGCGGCGGGGCCAACGTCCTGACTTTC.

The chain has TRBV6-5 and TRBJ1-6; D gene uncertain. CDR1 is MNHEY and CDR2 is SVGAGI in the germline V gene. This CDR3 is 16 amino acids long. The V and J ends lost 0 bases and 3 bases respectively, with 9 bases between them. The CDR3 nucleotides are TGTGCCAGCAGTTACTCGGGAGGTCTCTATAATTCACCCCTCCACTTT. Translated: CASSYSGGLYNSPLHF.

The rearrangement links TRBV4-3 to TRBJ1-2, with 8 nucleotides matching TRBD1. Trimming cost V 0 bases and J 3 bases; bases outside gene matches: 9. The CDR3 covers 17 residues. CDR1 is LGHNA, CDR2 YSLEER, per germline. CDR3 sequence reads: CASSQDAGQGAYYGYTF. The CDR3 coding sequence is TGCGCCAGCAGCCAAGATGCGGGGCAGGGGGCGTACTATGGCTACACCTTC.

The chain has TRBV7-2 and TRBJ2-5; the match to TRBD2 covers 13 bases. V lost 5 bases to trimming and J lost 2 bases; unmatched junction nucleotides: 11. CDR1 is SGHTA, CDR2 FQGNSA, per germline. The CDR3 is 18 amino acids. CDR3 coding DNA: TGTGCCAGCAGCCCCCAACCGGGACTAGCGGGGCCACAAGAGACCCAGTACTTC. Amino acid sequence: CASSPQPGLAGPQETQYF.

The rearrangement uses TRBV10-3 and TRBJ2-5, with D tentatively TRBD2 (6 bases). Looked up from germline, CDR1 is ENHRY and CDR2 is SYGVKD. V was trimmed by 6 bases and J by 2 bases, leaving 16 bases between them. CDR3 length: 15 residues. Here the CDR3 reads CAISGPGDLQETQYF. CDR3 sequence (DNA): TGTGCCATCAGCGGGCCCGGGGACTTACAAGAGACCCAGTACTTC.

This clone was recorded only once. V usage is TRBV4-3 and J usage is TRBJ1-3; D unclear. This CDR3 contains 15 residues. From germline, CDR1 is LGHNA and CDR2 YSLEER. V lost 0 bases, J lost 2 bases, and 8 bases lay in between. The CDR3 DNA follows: TGCGCCAGCAGCCAAGAACCCGGAGCTGGAAACACCATATATTTT. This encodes CASSQEPGAGNTIYF.

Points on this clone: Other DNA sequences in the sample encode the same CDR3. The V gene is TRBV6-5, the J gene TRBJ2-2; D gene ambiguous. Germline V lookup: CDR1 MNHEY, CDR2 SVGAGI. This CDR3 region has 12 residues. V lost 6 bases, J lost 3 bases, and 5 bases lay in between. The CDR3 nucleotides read TGTGCCAGCAGGAGGTACACCGGGGAGCTGTTTTTT. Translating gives CASRRYTGELFF.

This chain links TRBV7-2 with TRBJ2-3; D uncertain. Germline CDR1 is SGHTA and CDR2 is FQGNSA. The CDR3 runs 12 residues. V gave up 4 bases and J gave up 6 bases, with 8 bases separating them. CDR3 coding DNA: TGTGCCAGCAGCTCTTTGGAGGATACGCAGTATTTT. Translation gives CASSSLEDTQYF.

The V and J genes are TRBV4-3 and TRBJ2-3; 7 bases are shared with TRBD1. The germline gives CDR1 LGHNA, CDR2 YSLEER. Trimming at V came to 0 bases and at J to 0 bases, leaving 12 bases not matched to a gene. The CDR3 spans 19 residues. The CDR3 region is CASSQDMGQFRYSTDTQYF. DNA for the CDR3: TGCGCCAGCAGCCAAGATATGGGACAGTTCAGGTATAGCACAGATACGCAGTATTTT.

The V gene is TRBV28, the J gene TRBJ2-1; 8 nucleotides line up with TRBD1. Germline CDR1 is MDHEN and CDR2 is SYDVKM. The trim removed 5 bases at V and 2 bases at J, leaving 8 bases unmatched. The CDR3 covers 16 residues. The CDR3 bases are TGTGCCAGCAGTCCTCCGGGGACAGGTGCCTACAATGAGCAGTTCTTC. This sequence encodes CASSPPGTGAYNEQFF.

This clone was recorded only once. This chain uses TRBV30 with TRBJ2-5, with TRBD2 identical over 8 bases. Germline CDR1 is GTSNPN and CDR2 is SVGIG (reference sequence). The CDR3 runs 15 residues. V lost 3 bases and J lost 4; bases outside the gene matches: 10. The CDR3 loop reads CAWSPAGAWGETQYF. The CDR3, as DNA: TGTGCCTGGAGCCCAGCGGGGGCGTGGGGAGAGACCCAGTACTTC. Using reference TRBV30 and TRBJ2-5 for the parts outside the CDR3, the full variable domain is SQTIHQWPATLVQPVGSPLSLECTVEGTSNPNLYWYRQAAGRGLQLLFYSVGIGQISSEVPQNLSASRPQDRQFILSSKKLLLSDSGFYLCAWSPAGAWGETQYFGPGTRLLVL.

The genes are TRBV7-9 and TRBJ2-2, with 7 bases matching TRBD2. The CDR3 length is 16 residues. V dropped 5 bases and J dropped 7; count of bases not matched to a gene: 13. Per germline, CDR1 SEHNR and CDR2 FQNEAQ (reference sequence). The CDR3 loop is CASSPRLALRVGELFF. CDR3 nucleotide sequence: TGTGCCAGCAGCCCTCGACTAGCTCTGAGGGTCGGGGAGCTGTTTTTT.